This record concerns one TCR beta chain sequence. These data come from a study of blood T cell repertoires in COVID-19. Only in-frame clones appear in the TCRdb table, and some are missing; sequencing was by immunoSEQ multiplex PCR. The top ten hold roughly 3.9% of the sample, which has 90,000 to 150,000 clones, more than 75% seen once. This CDR3 comprises 14 residues. The V gene end was trimmed by 9 bases and the J gene end by 4 bases; junction bases not matched to a gene: 7. Germline CDR1 reads ENHRY; CDR2 reads SYGVKD. The sequence was collected from a man in his fifties or sixties with acute or convalescent COVID-19. The chain is built from TRBV10-3 and TRBJ2-1; 9 bases fit TRBD1. The source material was peripheral blood. CDR3 region: CAISPGQGYNEQFF. The CDR3 region has the DNA TGTGCCATTTCTCCGGGACAGGGTTACAATGAGCAGTTCTTC.